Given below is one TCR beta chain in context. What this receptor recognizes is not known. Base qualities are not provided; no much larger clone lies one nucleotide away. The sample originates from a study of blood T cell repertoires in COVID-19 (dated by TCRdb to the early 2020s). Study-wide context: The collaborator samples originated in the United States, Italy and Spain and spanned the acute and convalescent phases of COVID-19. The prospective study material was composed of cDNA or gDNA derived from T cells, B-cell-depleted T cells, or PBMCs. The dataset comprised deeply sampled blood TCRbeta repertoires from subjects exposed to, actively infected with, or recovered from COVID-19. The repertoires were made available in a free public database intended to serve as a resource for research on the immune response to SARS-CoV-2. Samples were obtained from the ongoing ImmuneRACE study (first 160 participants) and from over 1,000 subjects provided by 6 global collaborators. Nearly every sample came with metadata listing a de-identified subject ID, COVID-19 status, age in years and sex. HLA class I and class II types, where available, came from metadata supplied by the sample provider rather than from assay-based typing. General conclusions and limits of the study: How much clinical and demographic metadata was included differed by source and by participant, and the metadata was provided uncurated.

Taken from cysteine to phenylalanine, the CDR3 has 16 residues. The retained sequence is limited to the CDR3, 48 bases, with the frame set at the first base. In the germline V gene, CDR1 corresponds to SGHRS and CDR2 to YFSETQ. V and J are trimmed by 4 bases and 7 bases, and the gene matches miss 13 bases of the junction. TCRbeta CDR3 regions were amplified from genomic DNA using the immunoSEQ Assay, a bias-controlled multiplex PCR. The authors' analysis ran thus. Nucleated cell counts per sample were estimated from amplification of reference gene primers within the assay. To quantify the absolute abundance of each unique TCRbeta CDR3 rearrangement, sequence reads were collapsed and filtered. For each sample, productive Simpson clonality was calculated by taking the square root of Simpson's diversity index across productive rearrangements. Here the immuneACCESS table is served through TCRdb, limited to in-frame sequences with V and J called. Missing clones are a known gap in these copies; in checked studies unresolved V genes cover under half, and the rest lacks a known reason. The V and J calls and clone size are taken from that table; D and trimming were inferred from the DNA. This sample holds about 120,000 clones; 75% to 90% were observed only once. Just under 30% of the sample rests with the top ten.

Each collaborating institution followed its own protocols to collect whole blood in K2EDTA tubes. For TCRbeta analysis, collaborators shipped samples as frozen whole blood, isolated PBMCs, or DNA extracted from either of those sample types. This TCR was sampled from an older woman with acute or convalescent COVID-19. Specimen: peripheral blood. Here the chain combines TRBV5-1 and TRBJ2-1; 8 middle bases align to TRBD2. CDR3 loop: CASSLLLAGGNNEQFF. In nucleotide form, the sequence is TGCGCCAGCAGCCTCCTTCTGGCGGGGGGCAATAATGAGCAGTTCTTC.